Listed here are 26 T cell receptor beta chains from one sample, sequenced in a study of blood T cell repertoires in COVID-19. The table came from immunoSEQ multiplex PCR; TCRdb's copy has only in-frame clones and leaves some out. The table has about 270,000 clones, roughly 88% seen once. The specimen sequenced was peripheral blood. Receptor source: a woman older than 75 with COVID-19, enrolled during active disease.

The chain couples TRBV5-1 to TRBJ1-5, with 8 nucleotides matching TRBD1. V was pared by 4 bases and J by 6 bases, with 6 bases of the junction left unmatched. The CDR3 length is 14 residues. The V gene's germline CDR1 is SGHRS and CDR2 YFSETQ. The CDR3 sequence: CASSADRGGQPQHF. CDR3 bases: TGCGCCAGCAGCGCCGACAGGGGTGGTCAGCCCCAGCATTTT.

The CDR3 loop is CASSSLWDRGYGYTF. The CDR3 DNA follows: TGTGCCAGCAGCTCCCTGTGGGACAGGGGATATGGCTACACCTTC. V is TRBV5-4 and J is TRBJ1-2; 10 nucleotides align to TRBD1. The V and J ends lost 3 bases and 5 bases, in that order; junction bases with no gene match: 7. CDR1 is SGHNT and CDR2 is YYREEE in the germline V gene (reference sequence). This CDR3 has 15 amino acids.

The V and J genes are TRBV5-1 and TRBJ2-3; 7 nucleotides match TRBD1. This CDR3 comprises 16 residues. Per the germline V gene, CDR1 is SGHRS and CDR2 is YFSETQ. Losses at the gene ends were 0 bases for V and 4 bases for J; bases not matched to a gene: 8. The CDR3 protein is CASSLVPDRAADTQYF. The CDR3 nucleotides are TGCGCCAGCAGCTTGGTCCCCGACAGGGCGGCAGATACGCAGTATTTT.

V gene TRBV12-3 or TRBV12-4 combines with J gene TRBJ1-4, with no clear D. The length of the CDR3 is 12 residues. Trimming took off 9 bases at V and 6 bases at J, with 11 bases between the two ends. CDR3 sequence (DNA): TGTGCCAGTACCGGGATAGATGAAAAACTGTTTTTT. Its protein is CASTGIDEKLFF.

The rearrangement joins TRBV9 to TRBJ1-6; 7 bases align to TRBD1. CDR1 and CDR2 (germline): SGDLS, YYNGEE. V trimming: 3 bases; J trimming: 5 bases; junction bases outside the gene matches: 8. The CDR3 runs 16 residues. The CDR3 loop is CASSATSGTDNSPLHF. The CDR3 DNA is TGTGCCAGCAGCGCGACCTCCGGGACAGATAATTCACCCCTCCACTTT. Variable domain in full (rest from reference TRBV9 and TRBJ1-6): DSGVTQTPKHLITATGQRVTLRCSPRSGDLSVYWYQQSLDQGLQFLIQYYNGEERAKGNILERFSAQQFPDLHSELNLSSLELGDSALYFCASSATSGTDNSPLHFGNGTRLTVT.

The chain is built from TRBV5-4 and TRBJ1-4, with TRBD1 identical over 7 bases. With 4 bases clipped from V and 4 bases from J, the junction kept 4 bases outside the gene matches. Germline loops: CDR1 SGHNT, CDR2 YYREEE (reference sequence). There are 14 residues in the CDR3. Written as DNA, the CDR3 is TGTGCCAGCAGCGCCGACAGGGTTAATGAAAAACTGTTTTTT. Translated, it gives CASSADRVNEKLFF.

The chain combines TRBV28 with TRBJ1-4; D is undetermined. The V end lost 6 bases, the J end lost 14 bases, and 13 bases lay between the germline ends. In germline, CDR1 is MDHEN, CDR2 SYDVKM. This CDR3 spans 11 amino acids. The CDR3 region is CASSSQRWLFF. For the CDR3, the DNA is TGTGCCAGCAGCTCACAACGATGGCTGTTTTTT.

The V call is TRBV13, the J call TRBJ2-5; weak D call: TRBD1 (6 bases). The CDR3 length is 16 residues. V was trimmed by 5 bases and J by 3 bases, leaving 19 bases between them. Germline V gene lookup returns CDR1 PRHDT and CDR2 FYEKMQ (reference sequence). CDR3 region: CASSTLGQGSEETQYF. The CDR3 nucleotides are TGTGCCAGCAGCACACTAGGCCAGGGGTCTGAAGAGACCCAGTACTTC.

The V and J genes are TRBV7-9 and TRBJ1-2, with TRBD1 identical over 9 bases. The CDR3 covers 15 residues. V lost 5 bases, J lost 8 bases, and 12 bases stayed unmatched. Germline V gives CDR1 SEHNR, CDR2 FQNEAQ (reference sequence). The DNA for the CDR3 is TGTGCCAGCAGCGCCTTCGGGACAGGGCTAAGGGGCTACACCTTC. It yields the protein CASSAFGTGLRGYTF.

The chain joins TRBV19 to TRBJ1-6; unclear D gene. V was cut by 7 bases and J by 8 bases, with 9 bases left in between. The CDR3 runs to 12 residues. Germline loops: CDR1 LNHDA, CDR2 SQIVND (reference sequence). The CDR3 loop is CASNGPDSPLHF. The DNA of the CDR3 is TGTGCCAGTAATGGGCCGGATTCACCCCTCCACTTT.

In regard to this clone: This sample includes further DNA sequences coding for the same CDR3. The gene calls are TRBV5-1 and TRBJ2-1; a possible D gene is TRBD1 (6 bases). The CDR3 is 15 amino acids. Germline V gene sequence: CDR1 SGHRS, CDR2 YFSETQ. V lost 0 bases and J 5 bases, leaving 12 bases between the germline ends. The DNA of the CDR3 is TGCGCCAGCAGCTTGGAGGCGGACAGAAACAATGAGCAGTTCTTC. Translation: CASSLEADRNNEQFF.

The gene calls are TRBV3-1 (or the pseudogene TRBV3-2) and TRBJ1-5, with 9 nucleotides matching TRBD1. Germline CDR1 LGHDT, CDR2 YNNKEL (reference sequence). The CDR3 runs 15 residues. The J segment lost 7 bases and the V segment lost 5 bases, leaving 9 bases of the junction unmatched. CDR3 sequence reads: CASSVGTGSWQPQHF. DNA of the CDR3: TGTGCCAGCAGCGTAGGGACAGGGTCATGGCAGCCCCAGCATTTT.

The V call is TRBV11-2, the J call TRBJ1-3, with D uncertain. The CDR3 totals 15 residues. With 1 base removed from V and 3 bases from J, the gap between germline ends came to 10 bases. Germline assignment: CDR1 SGHAT and CDR2 FQNNGV. The CDR3 spells CASSLVGSGGNTIYF. CDR3 bases: TGTGCCAGCAGCTTAGTGGGCAGCGGTGGAAACACCATATATTTT.

The chain is built from TRBV5-1 and TRBJ2-1; TRBD1 agrees at 9 bases. The V gene's germline CDR1 is SGHRS and CDR2 YFSETQ. Trimming took 7 bases from V and 4 from J; bases not matched to a gene: 3. The length of the CDR3 is 13 residues. CDR3 coding DNA: TGCGCCAGCGGACAGGGGATATACAATGAGCAGTTCTTC. Translation: CASGQGIYNEQFF.

The rearrangement uses TRBV18 and TRBJ1-5; perhaps TRBD1 as D (6 bases). V lost 6 bases, J lost 8 bases, and 20 bases lay in between. The CDR3 is made up of 15 amino acids. In germline, CDR1 is KGHSH, CDR2 LQKENI. The CDR3 DNA is TGTGCCAGCTCCCTTGTGGTGGGGGCAGTGGAGCCCCAGCATTTT. Translating gives CASSLVVGAVEPQHF.

The V call is TRBV11-2, the J call TRBJ2-5, with 8 bases identical to TRBD2. Per germline, CDR1 SGHAT and CDR2 FQNNGV. The CDR3 covers 16 residues. V gave up 1 base and J gave up 5 bases; unmatched junction bases: 9. The CDR3 DNA follows: TGTGCCAGCAGCTTAGTATCCGGACTAGCTCGCGAGACCCAGTACTTC. Its protein product is CASSLVSGLARETQYF. The entire variable domain, with the rest obtained from reference TRBV11-2 and TRBJ2-5, is as follows: EAGVAQSPRYKIIEKRQSVAFWCNPISGHATLYWYQQILGQGPKLLIQFQNNGVVDDSQLPKDRFSAERLKGVDSTLKIQPAKLEDSAVYLCASSLVSGLARETQYFGPGTRLLVL.

The chain combines TRBV4-1 with TRBJ2-1; 14 positions agree with TRBD2. Trimming took 0 bases from V and 9 from J; bases not matched to a gene: 16. The CDR3 is 20 residues long. Germline V gives CDR1 MGHRA, CDR2 YSYEKL. The CDR3 bases are TGCGCCAGCAGCCAAGATTGGGGTATGGGACTAGCGGGGGTCCCCAGTGAGCAGTTCTTC. It specifies CASSQDWGMGLAGVPSEQFF.

This chain links TRBV18 with TRBJ1-2, with 7 bases matching TRBD1. The trim removed 6 bases at V and 1 base at J, leaving 2 bases unmatched. CDR1 KGHSH and CDR2 LQKENI come from the germline V gene. CDR3 length: 13 residues. CDR3 loop: CASSRDSNYGYTF. Here the CDR3 DNA reads TGTGCCAGCTCCCGGGACAGTAACTATGGCTACACCTTC.

The V gene is TRBV2, the J gene TRBJ2-7; possibly TRBD1 for D (5 bases). The CDR3 runs 12 residues. CDR1 SNHLY and CDR2 FYNNEI come from the germline V gene. Trimming pared 6 bases from V and 4 bases from J, leaving 10 bases between. This CDR3 is CASRKDNYEQYF. The CDR3 DNA reads TGTGCCAGCAGAAAGGACAATTACGAGCAGTACTTC.

The V call is TRBV29-1, the J call TRBJ1-2; TRBD1 matches 7 bases. The CDR3 spans 13 residues. Looked up from germline, CDR1 is SQVTM and CDR2 is ANQGSEA. The J segment lost 7 bases and the V segment lost 2 bases, leaving 7 bases of the junction unmatched. This CDR3 reads CSVELLQGGGYTF. The CDR3 DNA sequence: TGCAGCGTTGAACTCCTGCAGGGGGGTGGCTACACCTTC. The variable domain in full, with the rest retrieved from reference TRBV29-1 and TRBJ1-2, is SAVISQKPSRDICQRGTSLTIQCQVDSQVTMMFWYRQQPGQSLTLIATANQGSEATYESGFVIDKFPISRPNLTFSTLTVSNMSPEDSSIYLCSVELLQGGGYTFGSGTRLTVV.

The rearrangement uses TRBV6-6 and TRBJ1-5; no firm D call. The germline V gene has CDR1 MNHNY and CDR2 SVGAGI (reference sequence). CDR3 length: 14 residues. Trimming took 0 bases from V and 3 from J, leaving 6 bases between them. The CDR3 spells CASSYSSLNQPQHF. CDR3 sequence (DNA): TGTGCCAGCAGTTACTCAAGCCTCAATCAGCCCCAGCATTTT.

V gene TRBV27 combines with J gene TRBJ1-2, with 9 nucleotides matching TRBD1. Trimming at V came to 3 bases and at J to 4 bases, leaving 12 bases not matched to a gene. Germline V lookup: CDR1 MNHEY, CDR2 SMNVEV (reference sequence). The CDR3 length is 17 residues. The CDR3 sequence: CASSFYRGTGGIYGYTF. CDR3 coding DNA: TGTGCCAGCAGTTTCTATCGGGGAACAGGGGGCATCTATGGCTACACCTTC.

Comments on this clone: The sample holds other DNA sequences that translate to the same CDR3. The CDR3 here is CAISEGANTEAFF. In DNA, the CDR3 is TGTGCCATCAGTGAGGGGGCTAACACTGAAGCTTTCTTT. The rearrangement joins TRBV10-3 to TRBJ1-1; tentatively, D is TRBD1 (5 bases). CDR1 is ENHRY and CDR2 is SYGVKD in the germline V gene. The length of the CDR3 is 13 residues. V shed 2 bases and J shed 2 bases, with 6 bases lying between them.

This chain joins TRBV5-3 and TRBJ2-5, with 8 bases that match TRBD1. TRBV5-3 is classed as an ORF, of uncertain function. Unmatched junction bases numbered 14, after V lost 2 bases and J lost 5 bases. The CDR3 is 17 amino acids. CDR3 coding DNA: TGTGCCAGAAGCTTCCGGAGACAAAGACAGGGGAGGGAGACCCAGTACTTC. Translating it yields CARSFRRQRQGRETQYF.

This clone has more than one count but fewer than ten. The chain combines TRBV10-3 with TRBJ1-3, with D unclear. Between the trimmed V and J ends, which lost 5 bases and 2 bases, there was a span of 13 bases. This CDR3 is 15 amino acids long. Germline CDR1 reads ENHRY; CDR2 reads SYGVKD. This chain's CDR3 is CAISSGISTGNTIYF. CDR3 nucleotide sequence: TGTGCCATCAGTTCAGGAATTAGTACTGGAAACACCATATATTTT.

This clone was found a few times. The rearrangement uses TRBV28 and TRBJ1-4; 9 bases line up with TRBD1. V trimming: 4 bases; J trimming: 8 bases; junction bases outside the gene matches: 11. This CDR3 region has 16 residues. Germline lookup yields CDR1 MDHEN and CDR2 SYDVKM. The CDR3, as DNA: TGTGCCAGCAGTTCCATACAGGGGGCACGAGCGGAAAAACTGTTTTTT. Protein: CASSSIQGARAEKLFF.